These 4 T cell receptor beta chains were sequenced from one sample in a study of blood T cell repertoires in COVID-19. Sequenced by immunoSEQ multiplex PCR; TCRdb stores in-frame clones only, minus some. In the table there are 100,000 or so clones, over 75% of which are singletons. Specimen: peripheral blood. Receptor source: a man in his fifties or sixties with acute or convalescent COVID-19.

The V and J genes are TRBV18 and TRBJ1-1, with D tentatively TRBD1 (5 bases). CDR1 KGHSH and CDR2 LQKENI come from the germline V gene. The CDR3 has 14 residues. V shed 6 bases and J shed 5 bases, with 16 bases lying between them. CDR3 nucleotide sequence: TGTGCCAGCTCGGGAGGACATCTGGAGACTGAAGCTTTCTTT. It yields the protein CASSGGHLETEAFF.

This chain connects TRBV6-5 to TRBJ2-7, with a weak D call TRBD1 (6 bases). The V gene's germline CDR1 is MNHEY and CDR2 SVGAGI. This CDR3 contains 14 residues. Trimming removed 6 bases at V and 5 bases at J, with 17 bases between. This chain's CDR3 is CASRPITGSHEQYF. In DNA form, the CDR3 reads TGTGCCAGCAGACCTATAACAGGGTCCCACGAGCAGTACTTC.

The CDR3 loop is CAISNTADTLLNTIYF. The CDR3 DNA follows: TGTGCCATCAGTAACACGGCGGACACCCTTTTAAACACCATATATTTT. The chain employs TRBV10-3 and TRBJ1-3; D perhaps matches TRBD1 (5 bases). V was trimmed by 5 bases and J by 6 bases, leaving 20 bases between them. The length of the CDR3 is 16 residues. CDR1 and CDR2 from the germline V gene are ENHRY and SYGVKD.

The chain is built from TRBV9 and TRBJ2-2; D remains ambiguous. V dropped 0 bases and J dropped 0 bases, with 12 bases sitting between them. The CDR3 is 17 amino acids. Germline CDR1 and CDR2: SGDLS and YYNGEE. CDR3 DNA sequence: TGTGCCAGCAGCGTAGTAGCTCACCGAACGAACACCGGGGAGCTGTTTTTT. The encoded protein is CASSVVAHRTNTGELFF.